Following are 23 T cell receptor beta chains from one sample sequenced in a study of PD-1 blockade in classical Hodgkin lymphoma. Relapses following autologous stem cell transplantation were seen in all patients, with brentuximab vedotin exposure varying. Only in-frame clones appear in the TCRdb table, and some are missing; sequencing was by immunoSEQ multiplex PCR. This repertoire shows about 150,000 clones, 78% found once; its top ten account for roughly 9.8%. Specimen: peripheral blood mononuclear cells (PBMCs), collected before the second cycle of nivolumab. The receptors here all came from a human donor with classical Hodgkin lymphoma.

This sequence joins TRBV28 and TRBJ1-3, with D possibly being TRBD1 (5 bases). CDR1 is MDHEN, CDR2 SYDVKM, per germline. The CDR3 is made up of 15 amino acids. Trimming pared 7 bases from V and 0 bases from J, leaving 13 bases between. CDR3 loop: CASTEQANSGNTIYF. DNA of the CDR3: TGTGCCAGCACAGAACAGGCTAACTCTGGAAACACCATATATTTT.

This chain links TRBV28 with TRBJ2-7; the match to TRBD1 covers 10 bases. CDR3 length: 15 residues. The germline CDR1 and CDR2 sequences are MDHEN and SYDVKM. Trimming took 3 bases from V and 5 from J; bases not matched to a gene: 7. The CDR3 DNA sequence: TGTGCCAGCAGTTTTTGGACAGGGGGATTCCACGAGCAGTACTTC. As protein: CASSFWTGGFHEQYF.

This rearrangement joins TRBV2 to TRBJ1-2; tentatively, D is TRBD1 (6 bases). Trimming stripped 7 bases from V and 2 bases from J, with 17 bases between. Germline V gene lookup returns CDR1 SNHLY and CDR2 FYNNEI. This CDR3 has 15 amino acids. CDR3 loop: CASIMGQPKNYGYTF. Here the CDR3 DNA reads TGTGCCAGCATAATGGGACAACCGAAAAACTATGGCTACACCTTC. The full variable domain, completed using reference TRBV2 and TRBJ1-2, is EPEVTQTPSHQVTQMGQEVILRCVPISNHLYFYWYRQILGQKVEFLVSFYNNEISEKSEIFDDQFSVERPDGSNFTLKIRSTKLEDSAMYFCASIMGQPKNYGYTFGSGTRLTVV.

This clone came up a few times. The chain couples TRBV2 to TRBJ1-6; D unresolved. Trimming removed 1 base from V and 8 bases from J, with 6 bases in between. This CDR3 is 13 amino acids long. CDR1 is SNHLY and CDR2 is FYNNEI in the germline V gene. The CDR3 DNA reads TGTGCCAGCAGTGAAGGACCGGATTCACCCCTCCACTTT. Protein: CASSEGPDSPLHF.

The rearrangement links TRBV4-2 to TRBJ2-1; D is unresolved. The CDR3 covers 14 residues. V was trimmed by 1 base and J by 6 bases, leaving 10 bases between them. CDR1 LGHNA and CDR2 YNFKEQ come from the germline V gene. CDR3 region: CASSQVVTGNEQFF. The CDR3 DNA reads TGTGCCAGCAGCCAAGTAGTTACGGGCAATGAGCAGTTCTTC.

This clone was seen a handful of times. This chain joins TRBV30 and TRBJ1-1, with 7 positions matching TRBD1. The ends lost 1 base at V and 11 bases at J; junction bases unmatched: 10. CDR3 length: 13 amino acids. Germline V gene lookup returns CDR1 GTSNPN and CDR2 SVGIG (reference sequence). CDR3 region: CAWSAKRGLEAFF. The CDR3 bases are TGTGCCTGGAGTGCGAAAAGGGGGCTGGAGGCTTTCTTT.

V is TRBV4-3 and J is TRBJ2-7; 7 bases are shared with TRBD1. The CDR3 covers 14 residues. V was clipped by 4 bases and J by 2 bases; unmatched bases: 5. The germline gives CDR1 LGHNA, CDR2 YSLEER. This CDR3 reads CASSPRTGPYEQYF. As DNA, the CDR3 is TGCGCCAGCAGCCCCCGGACAGGCCCCTACGAGCAGTACTTC.

The rearrangement joins TRBV5-5 to TRBJ1-6; possibly TRBD1 for D (5 bases). The CDR3 sequence is 17 residues long. Germline V gives CDR1 SGHKS, CDR2 YYEKEE (reference sequence). Trimming stripped 3 bases from V and 12 bases from J, with 25 bases between. This chain's CDR3 is CASSSPLQGWNGEPLHF. The CDR3 DNA follows: TGTGCCAGCAGCTCACCCCTCCAGGGTTGGAATGGTGAACCCCTCCACTTT.

This clone appeared a few times. The chain combines TRBV7-2 with TRBJ1-6; no clear D gene. V lost 1 base to trimming and J lost 8 bases, with 12 bases between them. CDR3 length: 15 residues. CDR1 and CDR2 (germline): SGHTA, FQGNSA. CDR3 DNA sequence: TGTGCCAGCAGCTTAGGAACTGGCCTCCATTCACCCCTCCACTTT. Protein: CASSLGTGLHSPLHF.

The chain joins TRBV4-1 to TRBJ1-1, with D perhaps TRBD1 (6 bases). This CDR3 is built from 13 residues. Germline CDR1 reads MGHRA; CDR2 reads YSYEKL. V was shortened by 5 bases and J by 3 bases, with 10 bases between the two germline ends. The CDR3 region has the DNA TGCGCCAGCAGCTACAGGGATTACACTGAAGCTTTCTTT. Amino acid sequence: CASSYRDYTEAFF.

The V call is TRBV6-5, the J call TRBJ1-2; D remains ambiguous. Germline loops: CDR1 MNHEY, CDR2 SVGAGI. This CDR3 is built from 13 residues. V was pared by 2 bases and J by 3 bases, with 7 bases between. CDR3 in amino acids: CASSYAKDYGYTF. The CDR3 nucleotides are TGTGCCAGCAGTTACGCCAAAGACTATGGCTACACCTTC.

This chain uses TRBV4-2 with TRBJ2-2; 8 nucleotides agree with TRBD2. Per the germline V gene, CDR1 is LGHNA and CDR2 is YNFKEQ. There are 16 residues in the CDR3. V shed 0 bases, J shed 7 bases, and the junction held 7 bases outside the gene matches. CDR3 protein: CASSQESGGLSGELFF. CDR3 nucleotide sequence: TGTGCCAGCAGCCAAGAAAGCGGGGGCCTTAGCGGGGAGCTGTTTTTT.

In its sample, this clone was seen a few times. The chain links TRBV2 to TRBJ1-5, with 7 bases lining up with TRBD1. With V trimmed by 6 bases and J by 0 bases, 5 bases remained unmatched. Germline lookup yields CDR1 SNHLY and CDR2 FYNNEI. This CDR3 is built from 15 residues. CDR3 protein: CASRLDRTSNQPQHF. The CDR3 coding sequence is TGTGCCAGCAGGTTGGACAGGACTAGCAATCAGCCCCAGCATTTT.

This clone appeared a few times. This chain connects TRBV27 to TRBJ1-5; D not resolved. This CDR3 is built from 12 residues. V was clipped by 6 bases and J by 3 bases, with 6 bases between them. CDR1 and CDR2 (germline): MNHEY, SMNVEV (reference sequence). The CDR3 DNA reads TGTGCCAGCAGCCAACTCAATCAGCCCCAGCATTTT. This gives the protein CASSQLNQPQHF.

This clone was detected only a few times. The chain has TRBV2 and TRBJ2-5, with 8 bases matching TRBD1. From germline, CDR1 is SNHLY and CDR2 FYNNEI. This CDR3 spans 13 amino acids. Losses at the gene ends were 7 bases for V and 5 bases for J; bases not matched to a gene: 6. CDR3 loop: CASNQGAWETQYF. The CDR3, as DNA: TGTGCCAGCAACCAGGGGGCATGGGAGACCCAGTACTTC.

V is TRBV11-3 and J is TRBJ2-7; D possibly corresponds to TRBD1 (5 bases). The V gene's germline CDR1 is SGHNT and CDR2 YENEEA. V was clipped by 5 bases and J by 4 bases, with 15 bases between them. This CDR3 spans 14 amino acids. Here the CDR3 DNA reads TGTGCCAGCAGCCCACAGGTGGCTGGATACGAGCAGTACTTC. It is translated as CASSPQVAGYEQYF.

The rearrangement uses TRBV7-3 and TRBJ2-2, with 8 bases that match TRBD2. Per germline, CDR1 SGHTA and CDR2 FQGTGA. After removal of 5 bases from V and 7 bases from J, the junction contained 12 bases not matched to a gene. There are 16 residues in the CDR3. As DNA, the CDR3 is TGTGCCAGCAGCGCGGCGGGAGCGGGAGTTCACGGGGAGCTGTTTTTT. Its protein is CASSAAGAGVHGELFF.

The CDR3 coding sequence is TGTGCCAGCGCTAAGACCAATCAGCCCCAGCATTTT. It codes for CASAKTNQPQHF. The chain is built from TRBV7-3 and TRBJ1-5; the D is unclear. This CDR3 region has 12 residues. Trimming shortened V by 8 bases and J by 3 bases, and 8 bases separated the two germline ends. Looked up from germline, CDR1 is SGHTA and CDR2 is FQGTGA.

The rearrangement uses TRBV28 and TRBJ2-7; 8 bases match TRBD2. The CDR3 covers 14 residues. Per germline, CDR1 MDHEN and CDR2 SYDVKM. V was pared by 6 bases and J by 0 bases, with 4 bases of the junction left unmatched. The CDR3 DNA is TGTGCCAGCAGGACGGGGGGGAGCTCCTACGAGCAGTACTTC. Encoded protein: CASRTGGSSYEQYF.

The chain uses TRBV7-9 and TRBJ2-3; TRBD1 might be the D (6 bases). Germline assignment: CDR1 SEHNR and CDR2 FQNEAQ (reference sequence). The ends were cut back, 6 bases at V and 8 bases at J, with 18 bases in the middle. CDR3 length equals 14 residues. The DNA for the CDR3 is TGTGCCAGCAGTTTCACAGGGCCTCTAGGTACGCAGTATTTT. It translates to CASSFTGPLGTQYF.

This clone was detected a few times. Written as DNA, the CDR3 is TGTGCCAGCAGCTTAAGCAGAGCAAGCTATGGCTACACCTTC. Translating gives CASSLSRASYGYTF. This chain connects TRBV7-9 to TRBJ1-2; D remains unclear. The CDR3 length is 14 residues. V lost 2 bases, J lost 4 bases, and 11 bases lay in between. The germline gives CDR1 SEHNR, CDR2 FQNEAQ (reference sequence).

This chain links TRBV18 with TRBJ1-2, with TRBD1 identical over 12 bases. This CDR3 is 15 amino acids long. V lost 3 bases, J lost 4 bases, and 3 bases stayed unmatched. Germline CDR1 reads KGHSH; CDR2 reads LQKENI. This CDR3 is CASSPGQGALYGYTF. The CDR3 region has the DNA TGTGCCAGCTCACCGGGACAGGGGGCCCTCTATGGCTACACCTTC.

V gene TRBV4-2 combines with J gene TRBJ2-7; possibly TRBD1 for D (6 bases). V was pared by 0 bases and J by 2 bases, with 17 bases between. The CDR3 sequence is 17 residues long. Germline CDR1 reads LGHNA; CDR2 reads YNFKEQ. The CDR3 bases are TGTGCCAGCAGCCAAGATCTAGTCGAGGGGGACACCTACGAGCAGTACTTC. This sequence encodes CASSQDLVEGDTYEQYF.